The clone carrying this TCR beta chain was seen a handful of times. Its antigen is as yet unknown. Clones were read by immunoSEQ multiplex PCR, and TCRdb kept only the in-frame ones, dropping some. The table has 20,000 to 25,000 clones, approximately 70% seen once. These data originate in a study of OX40 agonist ivuxolimab in advanced cancers. At the level of the study: Hepatocellular carcinoma, melanoma, renal cell or head and neck cancer occurred in dose-escalation patients. In three patients, partial responses were observed, one with hepatocellular carcinoma and two with cutaneous melanoma.

Whole-study findings and limits: On average, CD8+ T cells showed a greater number of expanded clones than CD4+.

The germline CDR1 and CDR2 sequences are KGHSH and LQKENI. Trimming at V came to 3 bases and at J to 6 bases, leaving 9 bases not matched to a gene. The CDR3 has 16 residues. The V gene is TRBV18, the J gene TRBJ2-2; 8 bases align to TRBD1. The TCR comes from an adult with an advanced solid tumor such as melanoma, head and neck, liver or kidney cancer. Sequences were derived from CD4+ or CD8+ T cells sorted from blood, sampled in a trial of the OX40 agonist ivuxolimab. The CDR3 here is CASSPPLTGVAGELFF. CDR3 nucleotides: TGTGCCAGCTCACCCCCCCTGACAGGGGTCGCCGGGGAGCTGTTTTTT.